The next 9 T cell receptor beta chains were all read from a single sample in a study of a mutant IDH1 vaccine in newly diagnosed glioma. Here immunoSEQ multiplex PCR was the method, and the copy in TCRdb shows in-frame clones only, minus some. Among 20,000 to 25,000 clones listed, 60% to 75% were seen once. Described time point: week 11, during vaccination. Every vaccination contained 300 ug of the mutant IDH1 20-mer peptide and was paired with topical imiquimod. These receptors' antigens are unknown. Specimen: peripheral blood mononuclear cells (PBMCs), collected from a glioma patient whose treatment included an IDH1 peptide vaccine. The receptors shown here come from a man aged 18 to 30 with glioma. Some clones in this sample may be carry-over from other donors' samples.

V and J are TRBV6-6 and TRBJ1-6; D is ambiguous. The CDR3 totals 14 residues. Trimming took off 5 bases at V and 9 bases at J, with 14 bases between the two ends. The V gene's germline CDR1 is MNHNY and CDR2 SVGAGI (reference sequence). CDR3 protein: CASSHGPLGSPLHF. The DNA of the CDR3 is TGTGCCAGCAGTCACGGCCCTCTGGGTTCACCCCTCCACTTT.

This chain links TRBV27 with TRBJ2-2, with 9 positions matching TRBD2. V shed 10 bases and J 5 bases; nucleotides not matched to a gene: 5. The length of the CDR3 is 13 residues. Germline V gene lookup returns CDR1 MNHEY and CDR2 SMNVEV (reference sequence). CDR3 in DNA: TGTGCCACCGGGACTAGCAATACCGGGGAGCTGTTTTTT. Its translation is CATGTSNTGELFF.

The CDR3 spells CASSHLSGTGVKAFF. CDR3 sequence (DNA): TGCGCCAGCAGCCATCTCTCCGGGACAGGGGTAAAAGCTTTCTTT. This sequence joins TRBV4-3 and TRBJ1-1, with TRBD1 identical over 10 bases. V dropped 3 bases and J dropped 9; count of bases not matched to a gene: 10. The germline V gene encodes CDR1 LGHNA and CDR2 YSLEER. CDR3 length: 15 amino acids.

This clone has a handful of counts. The DNA for the CDR3 is TGTGCCAGCAGCTTGGGGCCAACTAATGAAAAACTGTTTTTT. This translates into CASSLGPTNEKLFF. This chain links TRBV7-9 with TRBJ1-4, with D possibly matching TRBD1 (5 bases). This CDR3 is 14 amino acids long. Trimming stripped 3 bases from V and 0 bases from J, with 5 bases between. CDR1 SEHNR and CDR2 FQNEAQ come from the germline V gene (reference sequence).

This clone appeared a few times. This rearrangement joins TRBV4-3 to TRBJ1-1, with 9 bases aligning to TRBD1. The CDR3 is 14 amino acids. V trimming: 4 bases; J trimming: 5 bases; junction bases outside the gene matches: 5. The germline V gene has CDR1 LGHNA and CDR2 YSLEER. The CDR3 loop is CASSRGQGRTEAFF. CDR3 DNA sequence: TGCGCCAGCAGCCGGGGACAGGGAAGGACTGAAGCTTTCTTT.

In this sample, this clone turned up once. The rearrangement links TRBV6-5 to TRBJ1-3; D remains unclear. The CDR3 covers 15 residues. In germline, CDR1 is MNHEY, CDR2 SVGAGI. Trimming removed 3 bases at V and 2 bases at J, with 11 bases between. This CDR3 is CASSYRPRTGNTIYF. The CDR3 nucleotides are TGTGCCAGCAGTTATAGGCCACGGACTGGAAACACCATATATTTT.

The genes are TRBV27 and TRBJ1-4, with D perhaps TRBD1 (5 bases). The CDR3 totals 16 residues. In germline, CDR1 is MNHEY, CDR2 SMNVEV (reference sequence). Trimming pared 7 bases from V and 2 bases from J, leaving 17 bases between. The CDR3 loop is CASTAGWGTTNEKLFF. The CDR3 DNA reads TGTGCCAGCACCGCGGGTTGGGGGACTACTAATGAAAAACTGTTTTTT.

This chain uses TRBV7-9 with TRBJ2-7, with TRBD2 as a possible D gene (6 bases). The V and J ends lost 4 bases and 5 bases respectively, with 18 bases between them. The V gene's germline CDR1 is SEHNR and CDR2 FQNEAQ (reference sequence). The CDR3 is made up of 15 amino acids. For the CDR3, the DNA is TGTGCCAGCAGCTGGAGGGGAGGCCTCGCGGACGAGCAGTACTTC. Its protein product is CASSWRGGLADEQYF.

This chain connects TRBV7-2 to TRBJ2-3; no clear D. Per germline, CDR1 SGHTA and CDR2 FQGNSA. This CDR3 contains 15 residues. The V end lost 5 bases, the J end lost 2 bases, and 14 bases lay between the germline ends. CDR3 sequence: CASSPGRALTDTQYF. The DNA of the CDR3 is TGTGCCAGCAGCCCTGGTAGAGCCCTCACAGATACGCAGTATTTT.